These 19 T cell receptor beta chains were sequenced from one sample in a study of blood T cells in healthy people across ages. Using a J-beta primer mix together with a sample-barcoded 5' primer, a second PCR was run for about 7 to 12 cycles. TCRdb re-called the 5' RACE reads through MiXCR, storing one row per CDR3 protein. The sample holds 1.5 million or so distinct CDR3 sequences, 40% to 45% seen once. Sequenced input: blood. These receptors all come from a woman aged 18-35 years in good health.

This clonotype was seen a single time. The chain recombines TRBV18 with TRBJ2-4; D may match TRBD1 or TRBD2 (5 bases each). With the DNA end fitting TRBJ2-7 better, the J assignment may be wrong. Germline V gene data show CDR1 as KGHSH and CDR2 as LQKENI. The CDR3 totals 16 residues. In DNA, the CDR3 is TGTGCCAGCTCGGCGCAGGGTCAGGACGGAGGCTACGAGCAGTACTTC. Amino acids: CASSAQGQDGGYEQYF.

The chain joins TRBV9 to TRBJ2-3; TRBD2 aligns across 9 bases. Germline CDR1 is SGDLS and CDR2 is YYNGEE. V shed 4 bases, J shed 0 bases, and the junction held 6 bases outside the gene matches. CDR3 length: 16 amino acids. The CDR3 bases are TGTGCCAGCAGCCCACGACTAGCGGCCAGCACAGATACGCAGTATTTT. Protein product: CASSPRLAASTDTQYF.

This clonotype has a handful of counts. The chain joins TRBV6-1 to TRBJ1-1; 9 bases are a match to TRBD1. The trim removed 5 bases at V and 8 bases at J, leaving 3 bases unmatched. The CDR3 sequence is 12 residues long. From germline, CDR1 is MNHNS and CDR2 SASEGT. The CDR3 is CASSPGQGEAFF. CDR3 DNA sequence: TGTGCCAGCAGTCCGGGACAGGGAGAAGCTTTCTTT.

The chain uses TRBV6-6 and TRBJ2-5, with 9 positions matching TRBD1. Trimming removed 10 bases from V and 11 bases from J; junction bases left unmatched: 14. CDR1 and CDR2 (germline): MNHNY, SVGAGI (reference sequence). The CDR3 runs 13 residues. The CDR3 sequence is CAIDRGGGDEQYF. CDR3 nucleotide sequence: TGTGCCATCGACAGGGGGGGAGGAGATGAGCAGTACTTC.

The chain has TRBV28 and TRBJ2-4; possible D gene TRBD1, 5 bases. Germline loops: CDR1 MDHEN, CDR2 SYDVKM. Trimming pared 2 bases from V and 13 bases from J, leaving 21 bases between. The CDR3 runs 15 residues. CDR3 sequence: CASSLGAAGGREQYF. In DNA form, the CDR3 reads TGTGCCAGCAGTTTAGGGGCAGCAGGTGGGCGTGAGCAGTACTTC.

The CDR3 bases are TGTGCCAGCAGCTTAGCAGGGACTACGTCGGAGCAGTACTTC. It encodes CASSLAGTTSEQYF. V gene TRBV7-6 combines with J gene TRBJ2-7, with TRBD2 matching over 7 bases. This CDR3 has 14 residues. The V and J ends lost 0 bases and 7 bases, in that order; junction bases with no gene match: 6. Germline values: CDR1 SGHVS, CDR2 FNYEAQ. The full variable domain, with the rest looked up from reference TRBV7-6 and TRBJ2-7, is GAGVSQSPRYKVTKRGQDVALRCDPISGHVSLYWYRQALGQGPEFLTYFNYEAQQDKSGLPNDRFSAERPEGSISTLTIQRTEQRDSAMYRCASSLAGTTSEQYFGPGTRLTVT.

This clonotype was counted a few times. This sequence joins TRBV6-2 or TRBV6-3 and TRBJ2-2, with TRBD2 as a possible D gene (6 bases). In germline, CDR1 is MNHEY, CDR2 SVGEGT. Trimming took off 6 bases at V and 1 base at J, with 18 bases between the two ends. This CDR3 has 17 amino acids. CDR3 loop: CASSPRLLALNTGELFF. The DNA for the CDR3 is TGTGCCAGCAGCCCTAGGCTGCTAGCGCTGAACACCGGGGAGCTGTTTTTT.

The chain joins TRBV3-1 to TRBJ1-1; TRBD1 matches at 9 bases. This CDR3 region has 17 residues. Germline assignment: CDR1 LGHDT and CDR2 YNNKEL (reference sequence). V gave up 8 bases and J gave up 0 bases; unmatched junction bases: 13. The CDR3 loop is CASSAGTGRDLNTEAFF. CDR3 bases: TGTGCCAGCTCCGCCGGGACAGGGAGAGATCTGAACACTGAAGCTTTCTTT.

This clonotype has only one observation. This may come from a read error, since a much larger clone is one base off. The DNA for the CDR3 is TGCAGCGTTGGGGTAGCGGGAGCGGGAAACATTCAGTACTTC. It translates to CSVGVAGAGNIQYF. This chain uses TRBV29-1 with TRBJ2-4, with 9 bases lining up with TRBD2. The V gene's germline CDR1 is SQVTM and CDR2 ANQGSEA. The CDR3 runs to 14 residues. The trim removed 4 bases at V and 6 bases at J, leaving 7 bases unmatched. Filled out from reference TRBV29-1 and TRBJ2-4, the complete variable domain reads SAVISQKPSRDICQRGTSLTIQCQVDSQVTMMFWYRQQPGQSLTLIATANQGSEATYESGFVIDKFPISRPNLTFSTLTVSNMSPEDSSIYLCSVGVAGAGNIQYFGAGTRLSVL.

The rearrangement joins TRBV27 to TRBJ2-3; D gene ambiguous. In germline, CDR1 is MNHEY, CDR2 SMNVEV (reference sequence). This CDR3 spans 13 amino acids. Trimming stripped 3 bases from V and 3 bases from J, with 7 bases between. The CDR3 DNA reads TGTGCCAGCAGTTTTGGAGAGACAGATACGCAGTATTTT. Its protein product is CASSFGETDTQYF.

The sample holds a few counts of this clonotype. J is TRBJ1-1 and V is TRBV10-3; D is uncertain. Germline assignment: CDR1 ENHRY and CDR2 SYGVKD. The V gene lost 1 base and the J gene lost 2 bases, with 8 bases spanning the gap. The CDR3 covers 14 residues. The CDR3 DNA is TGTGCCATCAGTGAGTACACCTTAAACACTGAAGCTTTCTTT. Translation: CAISEYTLNTEAFF.

The chain employs TRBV6-5 and TRBJ2-4; 7 bases align to TRBD1. Germline-derived CDR1 and CDR2 are MNHEY and SVGAGI. The trim removed 6 bases at V and 13 bases at J, leaving 18 bases unmatched. CDR3 length: 15 amino acids. The CDR3 spells CASSPDRASGNEQYF. The CDR3 DNA sequence: TGTGCCAGCAGCCCCGACAGGGCGAGTGGGAATGAGCAGTACTTC.

This clonotype was counted at least ten times. The chain uses TRBV24-1 and TRBJ2-3, with a weak D call TRBD1 (6 bases). Germline assignment: CDR1 KGHDR and CDR2 SFDVKD. The CDR3 runs to 14 residues. V lost 3 bases, J lost 9 bases, and 15 bases lay in between. The CDR3 spells CATSDAEQGRTQYF. Written as DNA, the CDR3 is TGTGCCACCAGTGATGCAGAACAGGGTAGGACGCAGTATTTT.

The chain is built from TRBV7-2 and TRBJ2-1, with D perhaps matching TRBD1 (7 bases). The CDR3 spans 16 residues. Germline lookup yields CDR1 SGHTA and CDR2 FQGNSA. The V gene lost 1 base and the J gene lost 10 bases, with 20 bases spanning the gap. In nucleotides, the CDR3 is TGTGCCAGCAGCTTAGTCGCAGGGGGGACCCCCTACGAGCAGTTCTTC. The encoded protein is CASSLVAGGTPYEQFF.

This clonotype was detected a few times. The chain is built from TRBV12-3 or TRBV12-4 and TRBJ1-2, with 8 bases lining up with TRBD1. V dropped 5 bases and J dropped 4; count of bases not matched to a gene: 9. There are 15 residues in the CDR3. Written as DNA, the CDR3 is TGTGCCAGCAGTCCCAGGGACAGGACAACCTATGGCTACACCTTC. This gives the protein CASSPRDRTTYGYTF.

The chain uses TRBV20-1 and TRBJ2-5; perhaps TRBD1 as D (6 bases). This CDR3 is 13 amino acids long. Germline CDR1 is DFQATT and CDR2 is SNEGSKA (reference sequence). Trimming removed 7 bases from V and 2 bases from J, with 14 bases in between. This CDR3 is CSVWTAMQETQYF. DNA of the CDR3: TGCAGTGTTTGGACAGCGATGCAAGAGACCCAGTACTTC.

Comments on this clonotype: A junction boundary mismatches the germline segment, possibly from a read error. This sequence joins TRBV12-3 or TRBV12-4 and TRBJ2-3, with TRBD2 matching over 13 bases. CDR3 length equals 18 residues. The CDR3 loop is CAGSFGTSGALSTDTQYF. The CDR3 DNA reads as TGTGCCGGCAGTTTCGGGACTAGCGGGGCCCTCAGCACAGATACGCAGTATTTT.

In this sample, this clonotype turned up a few times. V is TRBV7-2 and J is TRBJ1-2; D gene ambiguous. This CDR3 is 13 amino acids long. Germline V gene sequence: CDR1 SGHTA, CDR2 FQGNSA. The V and J ends lost 3 bases and 8 bases respectively, with 13 bases between them. CDR3 loop: CASSFRPVAGYTF. CDR3 coding DNA: TGTGCCAGCAGCTTTCGTCCTGTGGCCGGCTACACCTTC.

The rearrangement joins TRBV7-2 to TRBJ2-6; unclear D gene. Germline loops: CDR1 SGHTA, CDR2 FQGNSA. This CDR3 has 15 amino acids. The V end lost 1 base, the J end lost 1 base, and 5 bases lay between the germline ends. The CDR3 reads CASSLEVSGANVLTF. CDR3 in DNA: TGTGCCAGCAGCTTAGAGGTTTCTGGGGCCAACGTCCTGACTTTC.